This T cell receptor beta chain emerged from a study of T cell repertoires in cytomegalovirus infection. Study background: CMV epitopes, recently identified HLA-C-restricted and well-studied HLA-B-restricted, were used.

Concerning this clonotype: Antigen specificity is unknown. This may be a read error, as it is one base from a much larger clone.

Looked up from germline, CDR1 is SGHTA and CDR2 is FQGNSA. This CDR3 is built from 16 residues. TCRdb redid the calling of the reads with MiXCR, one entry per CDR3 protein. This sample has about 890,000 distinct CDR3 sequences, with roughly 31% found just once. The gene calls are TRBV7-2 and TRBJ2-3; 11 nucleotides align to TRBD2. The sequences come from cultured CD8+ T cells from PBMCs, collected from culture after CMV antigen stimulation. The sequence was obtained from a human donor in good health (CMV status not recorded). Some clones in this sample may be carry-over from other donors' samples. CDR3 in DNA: TGTGCCAGCAGCGGCCGACTAGCGGGGCGCACAGATATGCAGTATTTT. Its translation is CASSGRLAGRTDMQYF.